Below are 9 T cell receptor beta chains sequenced from a single sample in a study of glioma-infiltrating T cells. The iRepertoire nested amplicon-rescue multiplex PCR amplified TCR alpha and beta CDR3s from RNA. TCRdb recomputed calls from the multiplex PCR reads with MiXCR, one row per CDR3 protein. The sample contains 150,000 to 200,000 distinct CDR3 sequences, 25% to 35% of which appear only once. Sample: glioma tissue, nonneoplastic brain tissue, or PBMCs (not recorded which). Receptors were obtained from a human donor with low-grade glioma or glioblastoma, undergoing nonglioma brain surgery, or in good health (not recorded which).

This clonotype was seen repeatedly, ten times or more. The chain uses TRBV9 and TRBJ1-1; no clear D. The ends were cut back, 4 bases at V and 2 bases at J, with 6 bases in the middle. This CDR3 contains 12 residues. CDR1 and CDR2 (germline): SGDLS, YYNGEE. The CDR3 sequence: CASSPHNTEAFF. CDR3 nucleotides: TGTGCCAGCAGCCCCCATAACACTGAAGCTTTCTTT.

About this clonotype: This may arise from a read error, as a much more abundant clone is one base away. This chain connects TRBV29-1 to TRBJ2-1; D remains ambiguous. Germline-derived CDR1 and CDR2 are SQVTM and ANQGSEA. The CDR3 contains 9 residues. The CDR3 loop is CSVGGEQLF. The CDR3 DNA sequence: TGCAGCGTTGGTGGTGAGCAGTTATTC.

This clonotype occurred many times. The chain is built from TRBV7-9 and TRBJ2-3; possible D gene TRBD2, 5 bases. V gave up 5 bases and J gave up 8 bases, with 11 bases separating them. Per the germline V gene, CDR1 is SEHNR and CDR2 is FQNEAQ (reference sequence). This CDR3 region has 12 residues. The CDR3 DNA reads as TGTGCCAGCAGCCCGGGAATGAGTACGCAGTATTTT. Its protein product is CASSPGMSTQYF. The full variable domain, completed using reference TRBV7-9 and TRBJ2-3, is DTGVSQNPRHKITKRGQNVTFRCDPISEHNRLYWYRQTLGQGPEFLTYFQNEAQLEKSRLLSDRFSAERPKGSFSTLEIQRTEQGDSAMYLCASSPGMSTQYFGPGTRLTVL.

Remarks on this clonotype: A much larger clone differs by one base, so this may be a read error. The chain combines TRBV19 with TRBJ1-5; D perhaps matches TRBD1 (6 bases). The CDR3 runs to 14 residues. Germline V gene sequence: CDR1 LNHDA, CDR2 SQIVND (reference sequence). V was pared by 11 bases and J by 9 bases, with 23 bases between. CDR3 bases: TGTGCCGCCAAACCCAGGGGCCCCAGCTCGCCCCAGCATTTT. As protein: CAAKPRGPSSPQHF. Based on the CDR3 plus reference TRBV19 and TRBJ1-5, the full variable domain is DGGITQSPKYLFRKEGQNVTLSCEQNLNHDAMYWYRQDPGQGLRLIYYSQIVNDFQKGDIAEGYSVSREKKESFPLTVTSAQKNPTAFYLCAAKPRGPSSPQHFGDGTRLSIL.

This clonotype was detected ten times or more. The CDR3 DNA sequence: TGTGCCAGCAGTTACTCGGGGACAGTCTCCTACGAGCAGTACTTC. Translating it yields CASSYSGTVSYEQYF. The rearrangement joins TRBV6-6 to TRBJ2-7; 7 bases map to TRBD1. With 0 bases clipped from V and 0 bases from J, the junction kept 2 bases outside the gene matches. Germline V lookup: CDR1 MNHNY, CDR2 SVGAGI (reference sequence). The CDR3 covers 15 residues.

Comment on this clonotype: This could be a read error, since a much larger clone is one nucleotide away. This CDR3 is missing its conserved last phenylalanine or tryptophan, likely due to a read error. This sequence joins TRBV6-5 and TRBJ2-5; TRBD2 agrees at 9 bases. Germline values: CDR1 MNHEY, CDR2 SVGAGI. After removal of 4 bases from V and 7 bases from J, the junction contained 13 bases not matched to a gene. The CDR3 consists of 16 residues. The CDR3 protein is CASSSFLTSGKGTQYL. In DNA form, the CDR3 reads TGTGCCAGCAGTTCTTTCCTGACTAGCGGAAAGGGGACCCAGTACCTC.

As concerns this clonotype: The junction departs from the called germline gene at one end, perhaps through a read error. J is TRBJ2-7 and V is TRBV6-6, with D perhaps TRBD1 (5 bases). The V gene's germline CDR1 is MNHNY and CDR2 SVGAGI (reference sequence). The CDR3 spans 12 residues. CDR3 in DNA: TGTGCCAGCATAAGGGGAACCTACAAGCAGTACTTC. Its translation: CASIRGTYKQYF.

The CDR3: CASSRSGTGTDTQYF. CDR3 bases: TGTGCCAGCAGCAGATCCGGGACAGGGACAGATACGCAGTATTTT. This rearrangement joins TRBV5-6 to TRBJ2-3, with 9 bases that match TRBD1. CDR3 length: 15 amino acids. The germline CDR1 and CDR2 sequences are SGHDT and YYEEEE. Trimming took 4 bases from V and 3 from J; bases not matched to a gene: 6.

V and J are TRBV12-3 or TRBV12-4 and TRBJ2-1; 13 bases align to TRBD2. The V gene end was trimmed by 2 bases and the J gene end by 6 bases; junction bases not matched to a gene: 13. CDR3 length equals 19 residues. The CDR3 protein is CASSLRPILAGGRGNEQFF. CDR3 in DNA: TGTGCCAGCAGTTTAAGGCCCATACTAGCGGGAGGGCGAGGCAATGAGCAGTTCTTC.